The present T cell receptor beta chain was sequenced within a study of Graves' ophthalmopathy and Graves' hyperthyroidism. The CDR3 covers 11 residues. V was cut by 7 bases and J by 4 bases, with 10 bases left in between. Germline V lookup: CDR1 SQVTM, CDR2 ANQGSEA. TCR beta CDR3 amplification used RNA transcripts. Scientists carried out first-round RT-PCR using HTBI primers and then a second-round multiplex PCR. TCRdb recomputed calls from the multiplex PCR reads with MiXCR, one row per CDR3 protein. The table lists about 660,000 distinct CDR3 sequences, about 41% of them singletons. Study-level results: A model built from 13 signatures distinguished ophthalmopathy from stable hyperthyroidism with around 91% sensitivity and about 81% specificity. Thyroid clonotypes that were expanded above 0.001 frequency mostly also appeared in blood.

Orbital computed tomography and thyroid ultrasound, along with TRAb, serum thyroxine and clinical symptoms, underpinned diagnosis. To note about this clonotype: Its antigen is currently unknown.

This rearrangement joins TRBV29-1 to TRBJ2-5, with D unclear. The TCR comes from an adult man with Graves' ophthalmopathy. What was sequenced was peripheral blood. The CDR3 coding sequence is TGCAGCGGGGCCCTAGGAGAGACCCAGTACTTC. Translated: CSGALGETQYF.